This T cell receptor beta chain was obtained from a study of CD8 T cells in ankylosing spondylitis. Study outcomes and limitations: There was a TCR beta motif, made of several highly homologous variants, that appeared characteristic of ankylosing spondylitis blood.

About this clonotype itself: What it recognizes is unknown.

CDR3 size: 14 residues. Trimming shortened V by 11 bases and J by 0 bases, and 16 bases separated the two germline ends. Germline V lookup: CDR1 MNHNS, CDR2 SASEGT. TCRdb reprocessed the 5' RACE reads with MiXCR, giving one entry per CDR3 protein. The repertoire holds roughly 400,000 distinct CDR3 sequences, with 20% to 25% as singletons. The specimen was blood, either unsorted or a sorted T cell fraction (not recorded which). The chain recombines TRBV6-1 with TRBJ1-1, with D maybe TRBD1 (5 bases). The sequence was obtained from a male donor with ankylosing spondylitis. CDR3: CALLEGIMNTEAFF. The DNA for the CDR3 is TGTGCCCTGCTGGAGGGGATCATGAACACTGAAGCTTTCTTT.